The T cell receptor beta chain described here comes from a study of blood T cell repertoires in COVID-19. Data came from immunoSEQ multiplex PCR; TCRdb stores just in-frame clones and leaves some out. The sample records about 210,000 clones, 65% to 85% being singletons. Germline V lookup: CDR1 LNHNV, CDR2 YYDKDF (reference sequence). Trimming stripped 2 bases from V and 3 bases from J, with 27 bases between. The CDR3 covers 20 residues. The chain joins TRBV15 to TRBJ2-3, with a tentative D call TRBD1 (10 bases). Input material: peripheral blood. The sequence was collected from a woman aged 45-65 years with acute or convalescent COVID-19. The CDR3 DNA follows: TGTGCCACCAGCAGACGGACAGGGGGTCGGCTAGCGGGGCATACAGATACGCAGTATTTT. Translating gives CATSRRTGGRLAGHTDTQYF.